Listed below are T cell receptor beta chains from one sample, sequenced in a study of vaccination effects on CD4 cells after COVID-19. For these receptors, no antigen is known. Profiled with immunoSEQ multiplex PCR; TCRdb holds only in-frame clones, not every one. This sample has around 24,000 clones, with around 74% found just once. The specimen comprised CD4+ T cells from PBMCs cultured with SARS-CoV-2 spike peptides, sampled before COVID-19 vaccination. The receptor source for this set is a human donor who received a COVID-19 vaccine. Each CDR3 is given with its conserved first and last residue. The D gene is left open where the match is weak. For some rows the clone size is stated as once, few or many, or as a class when expanded; others skip it.

TRBV19,-,-,TRBJ2-5,CASSIDLGWTQYF,TGTGCCAGTAGTATAGATCTAGGGTGGACCCAGTACTTC
TRBV6-5,-,-,TRBJ2-7,CASSFDGFYEQYF,TGTGCCAGCAGTTTCGACGGCTTCTACGAGCAGTACTTC
TRBV2,-,-,TRBJ1-4,CASAQEGGEKLFF,TGTGCCAGCGCCCAGGAAGGGGGTGAAAAACTGTTTTTT
TRBV10-3,-,few,TRBJ1-4,CAISDNGGATNEKLFF,TGTGCCATCAGTGATAATGGGGGTGCAACTAATGAAAAACTGTTTTTT
TRBV20-1,-,-,TRBJ1-2,CSAGGNYGYTF,TGCAGTGCGGGAGGAAACTATGGCTACACCTTC
TRBV28,-,-,TRBJ1-5,CASSLLTGNNQPQHF,TGTGCCAGCAGTTTACTCACAGGGAACAATCAGCCCCAGCATTTT
TRBV19,TRBD1,-,TRBJ1-2,CASTRGGAGGGYTF,TGTGCCAGTACCCGAGGGGGCGCGGGGGGTGGCTACACCTTC
TRBV6-1,-,-,TRBJ2-1,CASSDQIGWGMQFF,TGTGCCAGCAGTGATCAAATCGGTTGGGGTATGCAGTTCTTC
TRBV4-1,TRBD1,-,TRBJ1-2,CASSQPGQGARGYTF,TGCGCCAGCAGCCAACCGGGACAGGGGGCGCGAGGCTACACCTTC
TRBV6-1,-,-,TRBJ1-3,CASSEPISGNTIYF,TGTGCCAGCAGTGAACCCATTTCTGGAAACACCATATATTTT
TRBV19,-,-,TRBJ1-1,CASRPSGYTEAFF,TGTGCCAGTCGCCCATCAGGGTACACTGAAGCTTTCTTT
TRBV7-9,TRBD1,-,TRBJ1-4,CASSSPPGQGGNGEKLFF,TGTGCCAGCAGTTCACCTCCGGGACAGGGTGGCAATGGGGAAAAACTGTTTTTT
TRBV2,-,-,TRBJ2-5,CASSEVPAAETQYF,TGTGCCAGCAGTGAGGTCCCTGCGGCAGAGACCCAGTACTTC
TRBV7-8,-,-,TRBJ2-3,CASSLRGDLTDTQYF,TGTGCCAGCAGCTTACGCGGGGACCTCACAGATACGCAGTATTTT
TRBV19,-,-,TRBJ1-3,CASKPTVDGNTIYF,TGTGCCAGTAAGCCGACGGTGGATGGAAACACCATATATTTT
TRBV27,TRBD1,-,TRBJ1-3,CASRRTGAGNTIYF,TGTGCCAGCAGGCGAACAGGGGCTGGAAACACCATATATTTT
TRBV6-1,-,-,TRBJ2-3,CASSEAGDYADTQYF,TGTGCCAGCAGTGAAGCGGGGGATTACGCAGATACGCAGTATTTT
TRBV13,-,once,TRBJ2-7,CASSRRTYEQYF,TGTGCCAGCAGCCGACGAACCTACGAGCAGTACTTC
TRBV23-1,TRBD1,-,TRBJ2-7,CASSRQAGQGIHEQYF,TGCGCCAGCAGTCGCCAGGCGGGACAGGGTATCCACGAGCAGTACTTC
TRBV6-5,TRBD2,-,TRBJ2-2,CASSYLAGGPTGELFF,TGTGCCAGCAGTTACCTAGCGGGGGGGCCTACCGGGGAGCTGTTTTTT
TRBV6-5,-,-,TRBJ1-6,CASKNSGNSPLHF,TGTGCCAGCAAGAACAGCGGTAATTCACCCCTCCACTTT
TRBV6-6,TRBD2,-,TRBJ2-1,CASSRLAGESSYNEQFF,TGTGCCAGCAGTCGGCTAGCGGGAGAGTCCTCCTACAATGAGCAGTTCTTC
TRBV18,TRBD2,-,TRBJ2-5,CASSPPGLAGGLGGQETQYF,TGTGCCAGCTCACCACCGGGACTAGCGGGGGGCCTAGGGGGCCAAGAGACCCAGTACTTC
TRBV6-5,-,-,TRBJ2-5,CASRDSDQETQYF,TGTGCCAGCAGGGACAGCGATCAAGAGACCCAGTACTTC
TRBV3-1/TRBV3-2,TRBD2,-,TRBJ2-3,CASSQSRIGGTDTQYF,TGTGCCAGCAGCCAATCTAGGATCGGGGGGACAGATACGCAGTATTTT
TRBV7-9,-,-,TRBJ1-1,CASRPFRGHTEAFF,TGTGCCAGCAGGCCGTTTAGGGGACACACTGAAGCTTTCTTT
TRBV24-1,-,-,TRBJ1-5,CATLNLIPPGGQPQHF,TGTGCCACTCTCAATCTAATCCCTCCGGGGGGTCAGCCCCAGCATTTT
TRBV5-1,-,-,TRBJ2-6,CASSLGSGANVLTF,TGCGCCAGCAGCTTGGGCTCTGGGGCCAACGTCCTGACTTTC
TRBV28,TRBD1,-,TRBJ1-1,CASSLETGGGAFF,TGTGCCAGCAGTTTAGAGACAGGGGGAGGGGCTTTCTTT
TRBV6-5,-,-,TRBJ1-2,CASSYDRSYGYTF,TGTGCCAGCAGTTACGACAGGAGTTATGGCTACACCTTC
TRBV19,-,few,TRBJ1-1,CASKVGAGAEAFF,TGTGCCAGTAAAGTTGGGGCTGGGGCTGAAGCTTTCTTT
TRBV4-1,TRBD1,-,TRBJ1-5,CASSQEGQGAQPQHF,TGCGCCAGCAGCCAAGAGGGGCAGGGGGCTCAGCCCCAGCATTTT
TRBV5-4,-,-,TRBJ1-1,CASSPLAGVNTEAFF,TGTGCCAGCAGCCCCTTAGCAGGGGTGAACACTGAAGCTTTCTTT
TRBV5-8,-,-,TRBJ2-4,CASGGGTYGIQYF,TGTGCCAGCGGGGGTGGTACCTATGGCATTCAGTACTTC
TRBV19,-,-,TRBJ1-5,CASSREGLQPQHF,TGTGCCAGTAGTCGAGAGGGGTTGCAGCCCCAGCATTTT
TRBV7-9,TRBD1,-,TRBJ2-3,CASSTTRIPGQGVGADTQYF,TGTGCCAGCAGCACCACCAGAATACCGGGACAGGGAGTCGGGGCAGATACGCAGTATTTT
TRBV5-4,TRBD1,-,TRBJ2-2,CASSLHGTGQNTGELFF,TGTGCCAGCAGCTTGCACGGGACAGGGCAGAACACCGGGGAGCTGTTTTTT
TRBV28,TRBD2,-,TRBJ2-1,CASSGLAGGPNEQFF,TGTGCCAGCAGCGGACTAGCGGGGGGGCCAAATGAGCAGTTCTTC
TRBV6-5,TRBD1,-,TRBJ1-5,CASRDRYNQPQHF,TGTGCCAGCCGGGACAGATACAATCAGCCCCAGCATTTT
TRBV27,-,-,TRBJ2-5,CASSYKGETQYF,TGTGCCAGCAGTTATAAGGGAGAGACCCAGTACTTC
TRBV7-9,-,few,TRBJ1-2,CASSLSLGSGYGYTF,TGTGCCAGCAGCCTATCCCTAGGGTCGGGCTATGGCTACACCTTC